This T cell receptor (beta chain) was documented in a study of T cells after yellow fever vaccination. The study, taken as a whole, reports: Shared CD4/CD8 clonotypes were a small share, likely from convergent recombination. Most clones from primary vaccination were detected again post-booster (96% CD4, 88% CD8).

TCRdb redid the calling of the 5' RACE reads with MiXCR, one entry per CDR3 protein. This sample has approximately 600,000 distinct CDR3 sequences, with 9% to 15% found just once. As regards this clonotype: Its target is not known.

This CDR3 spans 14 amino acids. The V gene's germline CDR1 is MNHEY and CDR2 SVGEGT. J lost 2 bases, V lost 2 bases, and 0 bases had no gene match. The sequence derives from a man aged 25 to 40 who received the YFV17D yellow fever vaccine. The sample was PBMCs, taken on the day of the yellow fever booster vaccination. The rearrangement joins TRBV6-2 or TRBV6-3 to TRBJ2-3, with 8 bases that match TRBD2. The CDR3 DNA follows: TGTGCCAGCAGTTACGGACTAGCCACAGATACGCAGTATTTT. Translated, it gives CASSYGLATDTQYF.